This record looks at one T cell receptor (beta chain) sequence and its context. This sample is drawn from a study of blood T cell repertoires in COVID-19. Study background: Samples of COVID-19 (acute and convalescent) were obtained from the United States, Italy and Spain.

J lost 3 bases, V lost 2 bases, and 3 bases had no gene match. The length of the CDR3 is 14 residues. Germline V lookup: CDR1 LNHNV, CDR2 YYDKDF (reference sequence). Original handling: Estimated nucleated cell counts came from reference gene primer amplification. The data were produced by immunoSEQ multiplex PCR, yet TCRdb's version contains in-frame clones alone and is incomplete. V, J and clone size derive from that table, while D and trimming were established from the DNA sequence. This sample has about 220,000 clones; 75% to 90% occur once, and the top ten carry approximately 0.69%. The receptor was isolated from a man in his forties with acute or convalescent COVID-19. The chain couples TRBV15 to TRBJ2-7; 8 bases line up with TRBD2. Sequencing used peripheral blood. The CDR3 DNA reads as TGTGCCACCAGCAGACCGGGGGGGATCTACGAGCAGTACTTC. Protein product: CATSRPGGIYEQYF.